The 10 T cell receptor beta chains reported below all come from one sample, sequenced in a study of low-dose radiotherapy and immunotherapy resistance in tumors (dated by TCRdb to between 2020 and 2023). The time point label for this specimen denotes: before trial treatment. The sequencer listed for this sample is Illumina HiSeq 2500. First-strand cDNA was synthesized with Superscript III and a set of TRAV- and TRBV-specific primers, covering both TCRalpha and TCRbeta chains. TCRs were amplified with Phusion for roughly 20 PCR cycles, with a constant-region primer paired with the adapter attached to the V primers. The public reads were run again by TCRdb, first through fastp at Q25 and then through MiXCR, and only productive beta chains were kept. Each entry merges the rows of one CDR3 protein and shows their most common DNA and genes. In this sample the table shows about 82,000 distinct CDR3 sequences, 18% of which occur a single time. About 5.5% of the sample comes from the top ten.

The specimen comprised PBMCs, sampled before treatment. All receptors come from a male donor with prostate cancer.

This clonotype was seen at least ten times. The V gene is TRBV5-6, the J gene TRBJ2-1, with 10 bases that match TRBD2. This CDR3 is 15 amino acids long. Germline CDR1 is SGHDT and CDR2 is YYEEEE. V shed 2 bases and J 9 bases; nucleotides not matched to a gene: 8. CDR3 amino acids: CASSLLAGGSIEQFF. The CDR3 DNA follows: TGTGCCAGCAGCTTATTAGCGGGAGGTTCCATTGAGCAGTTCTTC.

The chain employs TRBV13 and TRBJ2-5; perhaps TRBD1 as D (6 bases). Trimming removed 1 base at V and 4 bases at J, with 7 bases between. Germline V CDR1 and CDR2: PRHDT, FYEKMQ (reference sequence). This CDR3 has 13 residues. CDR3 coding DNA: TGTGCCAGCAGCTTAGTGGACAGAGAGACCCAGTACTTC. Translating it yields CASSLVDRETQYF.

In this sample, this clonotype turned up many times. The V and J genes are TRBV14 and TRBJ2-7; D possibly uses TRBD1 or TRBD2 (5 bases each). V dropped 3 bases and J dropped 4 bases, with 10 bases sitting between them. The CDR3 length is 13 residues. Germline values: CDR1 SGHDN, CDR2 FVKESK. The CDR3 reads CASSQRGRYEQYF. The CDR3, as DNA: TGTGCCAGCAGCCAGAGGGGACGGTACGAGCAGTACTTC.

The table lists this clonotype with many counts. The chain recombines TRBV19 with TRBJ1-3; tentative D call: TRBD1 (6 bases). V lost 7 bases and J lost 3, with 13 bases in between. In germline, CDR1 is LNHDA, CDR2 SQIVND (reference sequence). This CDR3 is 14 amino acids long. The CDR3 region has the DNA TGTGCCAGTATTCCGGACAGCTATGGAAACACCATATATTTT. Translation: CASIPDSYGNTIYF.

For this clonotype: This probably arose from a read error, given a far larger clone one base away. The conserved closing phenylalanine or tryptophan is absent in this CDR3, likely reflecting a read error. The CDR3 loop is CASSLTAGYTI. Written as DNA, the CDR3 is TGTGCCAGCAGTTTAACGGCTGGCTACACCATC. V usage is TRBV6-5 and J usage is TRBJ1-2; D unclear. Between the trimmed V and J ends, which lost 4 bases and 7 bases, there was a span of 7 bases. The CDR3 is 11 amino acids. Per germline, CDR1 MNHEY and CDR2 SVGAGI.

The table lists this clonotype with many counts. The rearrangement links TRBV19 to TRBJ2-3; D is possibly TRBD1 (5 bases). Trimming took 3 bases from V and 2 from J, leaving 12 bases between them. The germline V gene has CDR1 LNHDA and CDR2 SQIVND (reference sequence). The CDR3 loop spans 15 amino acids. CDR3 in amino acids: CASSIQGTLTDTQYF. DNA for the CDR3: TGTGCCAGTAGTATTCAGGGTACCCTCACAGATACGCAGTATTTT.

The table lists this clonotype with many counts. DNA of the CDR3: TGCAGTGCTATCAGGGGGGATAGCACAGATACGCAGTATTTT. It yields the protein CSAIRGDSTDTQYF. The chain combines TRBV20-1 with TRBJ2-3; D perhaps matches TRBD1 (7 bases). Germline loops: CDR1 DFQATT, CDR2 SNEGSKA (reference sequence). This CDR3 contains 14 residues. Trimming left V 4 bases short and J 0 bases short, with 11 bases between.

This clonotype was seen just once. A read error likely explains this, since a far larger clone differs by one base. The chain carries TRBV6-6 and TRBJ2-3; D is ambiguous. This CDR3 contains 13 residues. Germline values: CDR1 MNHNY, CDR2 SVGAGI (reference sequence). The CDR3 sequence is CASPSPGTDMQYF. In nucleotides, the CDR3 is TGTGCCAGCCCGAGCCCGGGCACAGATATGCAGTATTTT.

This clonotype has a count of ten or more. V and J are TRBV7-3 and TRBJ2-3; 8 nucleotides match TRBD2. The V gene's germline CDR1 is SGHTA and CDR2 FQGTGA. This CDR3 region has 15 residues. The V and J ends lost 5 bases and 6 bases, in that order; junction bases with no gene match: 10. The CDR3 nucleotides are TGTGCCAGCAGCCTCCTGGGACTAGTAAAGGATACGCAGTATTTT. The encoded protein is CASSLLGLVKDTQYF. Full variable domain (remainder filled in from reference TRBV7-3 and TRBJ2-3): GAGVSQTPSNKVTEKGKYVELRCDPISGHTALYWYRQSLGQGPEFLIYFQGTGAADDSGLPNDRFFAVRPEGSVSTLKIQRTERGDSAVYLCASSLLGLVKDTQYFGPGTRLTVL.

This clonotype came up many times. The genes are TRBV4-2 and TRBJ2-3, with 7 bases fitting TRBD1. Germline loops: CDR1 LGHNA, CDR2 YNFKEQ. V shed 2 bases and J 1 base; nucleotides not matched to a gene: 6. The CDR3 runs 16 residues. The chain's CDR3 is CASSQIGDRGTDTQYF. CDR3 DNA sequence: TGTGCCAGCAGCCAAATCGGCGACAGGGGCACAGATACGCAGTATTTT.